A selection of T cell receptor beta chains follows, all from one sample in a study of T cell responses to AZD1222 COVID-19 vaccine. The protocol was immunoSEQ multiplex PCR, while the TCRdb copy is restricted to in-frame clones and leaves out a portion. The table includes over 150,000 clones, under 95% detected once. The starting material was peripheral blood, obtained 28 days after the second AZD1222 dose. These receptors were taken from an adult who received the AZD1222 COVID-19 vaccine. Both conserved end residues are part of each CDR3. A D gene is named only where the DNA matches it firmly. Clone size is shown for a subset of rows, as once, few, many or a class of expanded clone.

v_call,clone_size,j_call,d_call,cdr3_aa,cdr3_nt
TRBV7-3,NA,TRBJ2-2,NA,CASSLGLGAAGELFF,TGTGCCAGCAGCTTAGGGCTGGGGGCGGCCGGGGAGCTGTTTTTT
TRBV9,NA,TRBJ2-1,TRBD2,CASSGLAGGRRNEQFF,TGTGCCAGCAGCGGACTAGCGGGGGGGCGTCGAAATGAGCAGTTCTTC
TRBV6-6,few,TRBJ1-1,NA,CASRIRGLDTEAFF,TGTGCCAGCAGGATCCGTGGTTTGGACACTGAAGCTTTCTTT
TRBV18,NA,TRBJ2-7,NA,CASSPPAGAGYEQYF,TGTGCCAGCTCACCACCTGCAGGGGCGGGCTACGAGCAGTACTTC
TRBV11-2,NA,TRBJ2-7,NA,CASSLFYEQYF,TGTGCCAGCAGCTTGTTCTACGAGCAGTACTTC
TRBV2,NA,TRBJ1-2,TRBD1,CASREEGAIGYTF,TGTGCCAGCAGGGAGGAGGGGGCTATTGGCTACACCTTC
TRBV6-2/TRBV6-3,NA,TRBJ2-2,NA,CASSSQGTGELFF,TGTGCCAGCAGTTCTCAGGGCACCGGGGAGCTGTTTTTT
TRBV18,NA,TRBJ1-1,NA,CASSPASGVYTEAFF,TGTGCCAGCTCACCGGCCTCAGGGGTTTACACTGAAGCTTTCTTT
TRBV6-5,once,TRBJ1-5,NA,CASSYSPGSNQPQHF,TGTGCCAGCAGTTACTCCCCAGGGAGCAATCAGCCCCAGCATTTT
TRBV15,once,TRBJ1-5,TRBD1,CATSRGQGAQPQHF,TGTGCCACCAGCAGAGGACAGGGGGCTCAGCCCCAGCATTTT
TRBV7-9,NA,TRBJ1-1,NA,CASSIPPDSEAFF,TGTGCCAGCAGCATACCCCCCGACAGTGAAGCTTTCTTT
TRBV30,NA,TRBJ1-2,NA,CAWSADYGYTF,TGTGCCTGGAGCGCCGATTATGGCTACACCTTC
TRBV18,NA,TRBJ2-1,NA,CASSPPGTPTYNEQFF,TGTGCCAGCTCACCACCCGGGACTCCAACCTACAATGAGCAGTTCTTC
TRBV5-1,NA,TRBJ2-2,NA,CASSLAGLRGNTGELFF,TGCGCCAGCAGTCTGGCAGGCCTGAGGGGGAACACCGGGGAGCTGTTTTTT
TRBV3-1/TRBV3-2,NA,TRBJ2-7,TRBD2,CASSQVLLGGLAGAHEQYF,TGTGCCAGCAGCCAAGTCCTGCTGGGTGGGCTAGCGGGGGCGCACGAGCAGTACTTC
TRBV5-4,NA,TRBJ1-1,TRBD1,CASSGGQGLPNTEAFF,TGTGCCAGCAGCGGCGGACAGGGGCTACCGAACACTGAAGCTTTCTTT
TRBV3-1/TRBV3-2,NA,TRBJ1-5,NA,CASSQNGDQPQHF,TGTGCCAGCAGCCAAAACGGGGATCAGCCCCAGCATTTT
TRBV10-3,NA,TRBJ1-5,TRBD1,CAIRGTGDHNQPQHF,TGTGCCATCAGGGGGACAGGGGACCACAATCAGCCCCAGCATTTT
TRBV19,once,TRBJ1-5,NA,CASSPHQQGNQPQHF,TGTGCCAGTAGTCCCCACCAGCAGGGGAATCAGCCCCAGCATTTT
TRBV7-3,NA,TRBJ1-3,NA,CASSPAPVAGASGNTIYF,TGTGCCAGCAGCCCCGCCCCGGTAGCAGGGGCCTCTGGAAACACCATATATTTT
TRBV7-3,NA,TRBJ2-2,NA,CASSLGNTGELFF,TGTGCCAGCAGCTTAGGAAACACCGGGGAGCTGTTTTTT
TRBV5-6,NA,TRBJ1-1,TRBD1,CASSLSDRGSSEAFF,TGTGCCAGCAGCTTATCAGACAGGGGGTCATCTGAAGCTTTCTTT
TRBV2,once,TRBJ1-2,NA,CASSEWSDSYYGYTF,TGTGCCAGCAGTGAGTGGTCGGACAGCTACTATGGCTACACCTTC
TRBV27,NA,TRBJ1-1,NA,CASSVRRNTEAFF,TGTGCCAGCAGTGTCAGACGGAACACTGAAGCTTTCTTT
TRBV6-5,NA,TRBJ2-3,NA,CASSYGFPSGDTQYF,TGTGCCAGCAGTTACGGTTTTCCGTCCGGGGATACGCAGTATTTT
TRBV5-1,NA,TRBJ1-5,NA,CASSPGSGQPQHF,TGCGCCAGCAGCCCCGGTTCGGGGCAGCCCCAGCATTTT
TRBV6-5,NA,TRBJ2-3,NA,CASSYGGPGPDTQYF,TGTGCCAGCAGTTACGGGGGCCCCGGCCCAGATACGCAGTATTTT
TRBV27,NA,TRBJ2-6,NA,CASSLLQSSGANVLTF,TGTGCCAGCAGTTTGCTTCAAAGCTCTGGGGCCAACGTCCTGACTTTC
TRBV10-3,NA,TRBJ1-5,NA,CAISNSNQPQHF,TGTGCCATCAGTAATAGCAATCAGCCCCAGCATTTT
TRBV30,NA,TRBJ1-4,TRBD1,CAWSARTGGNEKLFF,TGTGCCTGGAGTGCCCGGACAGGGGGGAATGAAAAACTGTTTTTT
TRBV13,NA,TRBJ2-1,TRBD2,CASSLGLAGGYEQFF,TGTGCCAGCAGCTTAGGGTTAGCGGGGGGTTATGAGCAGTTCTTC
TRBV12-3/TRBV12-4,NA,TRBJ1-2,NA,CASSLRQEAGYTF,TGTGCCAGCAGTTTAAGGCAGGAAGCTGGCTACACCTTC
TRBV18,NA,TRBJ1-3,TRBD1,CASSPTGVGNTIYF,TGTGCCAGCTCGCCGACAGGGGTTGGAAACACCATATATTTT
TRBV7-2,NA,TRBJ2-5,NA,CASSLWGTGRPQETQYF,TGTGCCAGCAGCCTCTGGGGAACAGGCCGACCCCAAGAGACCCAGTACTTC
TRBV11-2,once,TRBJ2-1,TRBD1,CASSLGTVPNEQFF,TGTGCCAGCAGCCTCGGGACAGTTCCGAATGAGCAGTTCTTC
TRBV6-5,NA,TRBJ1-2,TRBD1,CASSWGQLNYGYTF,TGTGCCAGCAGTTGGGGACAGCTTAACTATGGCTACACCTTC
TRBV5-1,NA,TRBJ2-7,NA,CASSSSGFPIGEQYF,TGCGCCAGCAGCTCTTCCGGGTTCCCTATCGGCGAGCAGTACTTC
TRBV4-2,NA,TRBJ2-5,NA,CASSTRGGDSPQETQYF,TGTGCCAGCAGCACAAGGGGGGGAGACTCCCCCCAAGAGACCCAGTACTTC
TRBV5-8,NA,TRBJ2-1,TRBD2,CASSAQSATSGDYNEQFF,TGTGCCAGCAGCGCGCAATCCGCTACTAGCGGGGACTACAATGAGCAGTTCTTC
TRBV7-8,NA,TRBJ2-7,NA,CASSLGFLSSYEQYF,TGTGCCAGCAGCTTAGGATTCCTTAGCTCCTACGAGCAGTACTTC
TRBV2,NA,TRBJ2-1,TRBD1,CASSDRQGAYNEQFF,TGTGCCAGCAGTGATCGACAGGGGGCTTACAATGAGCAGTTCTTC
TRBV5-1,NA,TRBJ1-1,TRBD1,CARSGRDRGDDTEAFF,TGCGCCCGCAGCGGCCGGGACAGGGGGGATGACACTGAAGCTTTCTTT
TRBV7-9,few,TRBJ2-5,TRBD1,CASSFGTGVQETQYF,TGTGCCAGCAGCTTTGGGACAGGGGTCCAAGAGACCCAGTACTTC
TRBV7-8,NA,TRBJ2-5,NA,CASSSPETQYF,TGTGCCAGCAGCTCCCCGGAGACCCAGTACTTC
TRBV7-3,NA,TRBJ2-7,TRBD1,CASSSTSGGEQYF,TGTGCCAGCAGCTCCACATCAGGGGGCGAGCAGTACTTC
TRBV24-1,NA,TRBJ1-4,TRBD1,CATSDPGQGANEKLFF,TGTGCCACCAGTGACCCGGGACAGGGTGCTAATGAAAAACTGTTTTTT
TRBV9,NA,TRBJ2-7,NA,CASSVGLLGHEQYF,TGTGCCAGCAGCGTAGGATTGCTAGGGCACGAGCAGTACTTC
TRBV29-1,NA,TRBJ1-2,NA,CSVETGGGFMYTF,TGCAGCGTTGAAACGGGGGGCGGATTTATGTACACCTTC